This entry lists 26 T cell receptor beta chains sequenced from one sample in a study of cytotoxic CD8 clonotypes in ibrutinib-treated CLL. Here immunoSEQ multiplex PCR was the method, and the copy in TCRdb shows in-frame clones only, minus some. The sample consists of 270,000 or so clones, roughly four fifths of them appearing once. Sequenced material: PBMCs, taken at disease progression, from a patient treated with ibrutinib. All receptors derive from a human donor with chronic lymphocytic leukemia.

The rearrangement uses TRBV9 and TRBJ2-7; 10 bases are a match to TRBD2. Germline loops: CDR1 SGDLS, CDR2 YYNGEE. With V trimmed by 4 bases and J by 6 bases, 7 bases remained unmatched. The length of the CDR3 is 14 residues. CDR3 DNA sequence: TGTGCCAGCAGCCCGAGCGGGGGGGCAGCCGAGCAGTACTTC. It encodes CASSPSGGAAEQYF.

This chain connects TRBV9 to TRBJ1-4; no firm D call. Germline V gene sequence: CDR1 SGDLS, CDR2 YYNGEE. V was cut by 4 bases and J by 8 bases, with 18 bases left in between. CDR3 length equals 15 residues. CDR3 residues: CASSPQRAGKEKLFF. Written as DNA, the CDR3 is TGTGCCAGCAGCCCCCAGCGGGCGGGGAAGGAAAAACTGTTTTTT.

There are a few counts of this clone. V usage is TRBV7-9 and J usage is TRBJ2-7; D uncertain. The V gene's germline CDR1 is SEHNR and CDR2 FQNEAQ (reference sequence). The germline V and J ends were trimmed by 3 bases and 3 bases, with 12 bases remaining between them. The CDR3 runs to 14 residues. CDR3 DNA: TGTGCCAGCAGCTTGGTTGGGAATCACTACGAGCAGTACTTC. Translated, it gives CASSLVGNHYEQYF.

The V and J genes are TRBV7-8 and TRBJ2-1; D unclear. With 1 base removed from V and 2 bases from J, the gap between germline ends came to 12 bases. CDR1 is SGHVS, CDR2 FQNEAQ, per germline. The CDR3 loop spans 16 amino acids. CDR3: CASSLGVISAYNEQFF. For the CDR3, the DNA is TGTGCCAGCAGCTTAGGAGTAATCAGCGCCTACAATGAGCAGTTCTTC.

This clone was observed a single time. The DNA for the CDR3 is TGTGCCAGCACGAGCGGGGGAACTGATACGCAGTATTTT. Amino acids: CASTSGGTDTQYF. The V gene is TRBV7-6, the J gene TRBJ2-3; 8 bases agree with TRBD2. Trimming cost V 7 bases and J 6 bases; bases outside gene matches: 6. CDR1 is SGHVS, CDR2 FNYEAQ, per germline. The CDR3 covers 13 residues.

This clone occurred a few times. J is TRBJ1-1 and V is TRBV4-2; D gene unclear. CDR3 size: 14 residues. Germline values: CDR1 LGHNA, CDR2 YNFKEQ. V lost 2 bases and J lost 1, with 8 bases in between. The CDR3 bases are TGTGCCAGCAGCCAAAAAGACGGGAACACTGAAGCTTTCTTT. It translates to CASSQKDGNTEAFF.

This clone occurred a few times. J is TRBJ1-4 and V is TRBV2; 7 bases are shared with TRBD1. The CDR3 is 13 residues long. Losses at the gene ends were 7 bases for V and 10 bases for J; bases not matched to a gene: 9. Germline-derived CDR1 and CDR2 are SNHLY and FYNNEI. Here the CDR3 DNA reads TGTGCCAGCACCATCGACAGGGTAGGAAAACTGTTTTTT. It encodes CASTIDRVGKLFF.

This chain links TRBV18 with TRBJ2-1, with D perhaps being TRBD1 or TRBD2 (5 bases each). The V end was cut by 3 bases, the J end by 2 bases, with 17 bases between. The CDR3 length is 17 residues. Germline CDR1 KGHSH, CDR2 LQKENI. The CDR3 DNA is TGTGCCAGCTCACCCCTCGGTATGGGGGTAGCCTACAATGAGCAGTTCTTC. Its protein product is CASSPLGMGVAYNEQFF.

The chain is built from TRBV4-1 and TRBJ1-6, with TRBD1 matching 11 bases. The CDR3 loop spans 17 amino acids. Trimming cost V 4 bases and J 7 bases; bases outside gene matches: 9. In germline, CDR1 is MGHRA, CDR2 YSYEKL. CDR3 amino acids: CASSPPMDRGQNSPLHF. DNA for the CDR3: TGCGCCAGCAGCCCTCCCATGGACAGGGGGCAAAATTCACCCCTCCACTTT.

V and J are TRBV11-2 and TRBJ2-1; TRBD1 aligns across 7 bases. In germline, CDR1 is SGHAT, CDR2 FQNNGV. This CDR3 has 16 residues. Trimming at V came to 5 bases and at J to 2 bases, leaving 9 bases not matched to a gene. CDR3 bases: TGTGCCAGCAGCAGCCTCGGACAGGAGACCTACAATGAGCAGTTCTTC. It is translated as CASSSLGQETYNEQFF.

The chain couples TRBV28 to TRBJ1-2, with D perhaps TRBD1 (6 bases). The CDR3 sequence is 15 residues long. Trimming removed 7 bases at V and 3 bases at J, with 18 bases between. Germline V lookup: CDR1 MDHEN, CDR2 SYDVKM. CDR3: CASTLGTPVDYGYTF. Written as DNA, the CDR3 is TGTGCCAGCACCCTCGGGACACCGGTCGACTATGGCTACACCTTC.

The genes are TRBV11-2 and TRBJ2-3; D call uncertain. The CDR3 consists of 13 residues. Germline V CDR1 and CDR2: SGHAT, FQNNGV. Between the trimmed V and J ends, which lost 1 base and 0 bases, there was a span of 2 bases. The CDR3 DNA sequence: TGTGCCAGCAGCTTAGTTAGCACAGATACGCAGTATTTT. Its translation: CASSLVSTDTQYF.

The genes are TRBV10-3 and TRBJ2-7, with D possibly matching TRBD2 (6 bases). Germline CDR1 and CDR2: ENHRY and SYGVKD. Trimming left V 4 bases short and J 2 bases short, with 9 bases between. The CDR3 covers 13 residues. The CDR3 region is CAISGGVTYEQYF. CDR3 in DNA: TGTGCCATCAGTGGCGGGGTAACCTACGAGCAGTACTTC.

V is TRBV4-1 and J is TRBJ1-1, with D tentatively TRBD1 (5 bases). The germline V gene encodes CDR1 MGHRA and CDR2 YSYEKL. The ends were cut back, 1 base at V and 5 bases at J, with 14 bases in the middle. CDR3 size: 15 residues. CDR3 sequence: CASSQAATVFTEAFF. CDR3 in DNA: TGCGCCAGCAGCCAAGCCGCGACAGTGTTTACTGAAGCTTTCTTT.

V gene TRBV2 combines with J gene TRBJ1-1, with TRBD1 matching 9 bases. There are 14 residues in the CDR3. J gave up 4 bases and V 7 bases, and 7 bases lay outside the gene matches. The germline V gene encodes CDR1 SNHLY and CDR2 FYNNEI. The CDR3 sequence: CASTVMTGGTEAFF. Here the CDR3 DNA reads TGTGCCAGCACCGTGATGACAGGGGGCACTGAAGCTTTCTTT. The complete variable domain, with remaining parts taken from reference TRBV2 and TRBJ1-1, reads EPEVTQTPSHQVTQMGQEVILRCVPISNHLYFYWYRQILGQKVEFLVSFYNNEISEKSEIFDDQFSVERPDGSNFTLKIRSTKLEDSAMYFCASTVMTGGTEAFFGQGTRLTVV.

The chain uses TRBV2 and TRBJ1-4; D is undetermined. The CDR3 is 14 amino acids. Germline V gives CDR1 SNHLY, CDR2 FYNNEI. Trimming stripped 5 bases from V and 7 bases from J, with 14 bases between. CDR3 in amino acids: CASSSLVEGEKLFF. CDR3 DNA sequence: TGTGCCAGCAGTAGCCTGGTGGAGGGTGAAAAACTGTTTTTT.

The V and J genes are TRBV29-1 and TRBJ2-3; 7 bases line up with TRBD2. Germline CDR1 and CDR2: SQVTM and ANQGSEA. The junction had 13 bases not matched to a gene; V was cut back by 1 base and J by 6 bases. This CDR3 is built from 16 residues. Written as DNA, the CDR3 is TGCAGCGTTGAAGGGTTTGAGGGGAGGGATGGGGATACGCAGTATTTT. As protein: CSVEGFEGRDGDTQYF.

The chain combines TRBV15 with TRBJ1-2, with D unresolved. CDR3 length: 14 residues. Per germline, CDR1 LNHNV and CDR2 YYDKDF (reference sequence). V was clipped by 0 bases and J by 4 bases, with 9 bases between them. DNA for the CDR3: TGTGCCACCAGCAGAGATACTCCTATCTATGGCTACACCTTC. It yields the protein CATSRDTPIYGYTF.

The CDR3 protein is CSVEERASTKPYEQYF. DNA for the CDR3: TGCAGCGTTGAAGAAAGGGCTAGTACCAAACCCTACGAGCAGTACTTC. V gene TRBV29-1 combines with J gene TRBJ2-7; D is undetermined. The germline V gene has CDR1 SQVTM and CDR2 ANQGSEA. This CDR3 is built from 16 residues. V lost 0 bases and J lost 2, with 17 bases in between.

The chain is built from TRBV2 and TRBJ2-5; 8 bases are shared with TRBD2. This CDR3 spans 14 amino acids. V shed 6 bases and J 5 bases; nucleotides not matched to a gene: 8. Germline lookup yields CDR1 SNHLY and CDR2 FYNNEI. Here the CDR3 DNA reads TGTGCCAGCAGCGTCGGGGGGGCCGGGGAGACCCAGTACTTC. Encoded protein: CASSVGGAGETQYF.

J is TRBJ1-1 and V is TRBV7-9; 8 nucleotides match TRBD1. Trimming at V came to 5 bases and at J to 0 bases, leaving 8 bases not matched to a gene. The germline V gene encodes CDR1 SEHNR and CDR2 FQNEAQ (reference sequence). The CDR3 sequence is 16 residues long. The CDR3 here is CASSPGTGFMNTEAFF. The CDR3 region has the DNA TGTGCCAGCAGCCCCGGGACAGGCTTCATGAACACTGAAGCTTTCTTT.

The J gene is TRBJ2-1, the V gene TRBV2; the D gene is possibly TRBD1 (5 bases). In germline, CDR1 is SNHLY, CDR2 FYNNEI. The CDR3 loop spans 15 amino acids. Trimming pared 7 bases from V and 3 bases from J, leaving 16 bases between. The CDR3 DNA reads TGTGCCAGCACCTCCGACAGATTAATCTACAATGAGCAGTTCTTC. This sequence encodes CASTSDRLIYNEQFF.

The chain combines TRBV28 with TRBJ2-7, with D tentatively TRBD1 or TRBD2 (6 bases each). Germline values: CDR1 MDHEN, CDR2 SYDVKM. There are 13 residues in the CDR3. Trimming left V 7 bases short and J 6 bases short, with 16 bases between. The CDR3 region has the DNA TGTGCCAGCATTGGGGGGCTGGAATCCGAGCAGTACTTC. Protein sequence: CASIGGLESEQYF.

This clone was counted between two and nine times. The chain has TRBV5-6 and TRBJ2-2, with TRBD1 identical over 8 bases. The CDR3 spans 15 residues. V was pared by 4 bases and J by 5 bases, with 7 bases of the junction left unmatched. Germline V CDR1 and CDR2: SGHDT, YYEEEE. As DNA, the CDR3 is TGTGCCAGCAGCCTGCAGGGGGCACGTACCGGGGAGCTGTTTTTT. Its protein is CASSLQGARTGELFF. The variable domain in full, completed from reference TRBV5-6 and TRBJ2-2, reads DAGVTQSPTHLIKTRGQQVTLRCSPKSGHDTVSWYQQALGQGPQFIFQYYEEEERQRGNFPDRFSGHQFPNYSSELNVNALLLGDSALYLCASSLQGARTGELFFGEGSRLTVL.

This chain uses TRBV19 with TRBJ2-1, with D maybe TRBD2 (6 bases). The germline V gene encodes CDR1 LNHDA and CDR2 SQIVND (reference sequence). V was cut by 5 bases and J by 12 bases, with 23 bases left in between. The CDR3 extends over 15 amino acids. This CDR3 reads CASSGLRDSSLVQFF. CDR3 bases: TGTGCCAGTAGTGGACTACGGGACTCCTCGTTGGTGCAGTTCTTC.

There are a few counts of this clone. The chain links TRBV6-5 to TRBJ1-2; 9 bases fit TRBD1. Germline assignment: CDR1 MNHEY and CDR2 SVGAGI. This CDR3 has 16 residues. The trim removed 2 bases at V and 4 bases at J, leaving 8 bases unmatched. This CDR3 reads CASSYDVTGGIYGYTF. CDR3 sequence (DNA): TGTGCCAGCAGTTACGACGTCACAGGGGGCATCTATGGCTACACCTTC.